These T cell receptor beta chains were read from a single sample in a study of blood T cell repertoires in COVID-19. TCRdb's copy holds only in-frame clones and misses some; the assay was immunoSEQ multiplex PCR. The profile covers about 140,000 clones, with roughly 86% appearing a single time and around 5% taken by the ten largest. The material sequenced was peripheral blood. Source of these receptors: a human donor in a cohort sampled during active COVID-19. CDR3s include the opening cysteine and the closing phenylalanine or tryptophan. The D gene is left open where the match is weak. A row's size may be missing; if present it is once, few, many or a size class.

15,.,TRBV30,TRBJ2-5,.,CAWSVGFGQQETQYF,TGTGCCTGGAGTGTGGGATTCGGACAGCAAGAGACCCAGTACTTC
19,.,TRBV6-2/TRBV6-3,TRBJ1-6,once,CASSTLPLDRFNDNSPLHF,TGTGCCAGCAGCACCCTTCCCCTCGACAGGTTTAATGATAATTCACCCCTCCACTTT
16,.,TRBV5-1,TRBJ1-1,.,CASSQEGSHGGTEAFF,TGCGCCAGCAGCCAGGAGGGGTCCCACGGGGGGACTGAAGCTTTCTTT
14,TRBD1,TRBV3-1/TRBV3-2,TRBJ1-1,.,CASSLSAGGPEAFF,TGTGCCAGCAGTCTCTCGGCAGGGGGCCCTGAAGCTTTCTTT
15,.,TRBV27,TRBJ2-1,.,CASSLSPGGRDEQFF,TGTGCCAGCAGTTTATCTCCAGGGGGGCGCGATGAGCAGTTCTTC
12,.,TRBV6-4,TRBJ2-5,.,CASRDLQETQYF,TGTGCCAGCAGAGACCTCCAAGAGACCCAGTACTTC
13,TRBD1,TRBV6-6,TRBJ1-1,.,CASSQTGDTEAFF,TGTGCCAGCAGTCAGACAGGGGACACTGAAGCTTTCTTT
13,TRBD1,TRBV6-5,TRBJ1-4,.,CASSYRQGEKLFF,TGTGCCAGCAGTTACCGACAGGGAGAAAAACTGTTTTTT
15,TRBD1,TRBV6-2/TRBV6-3,TRBJ2-7,.,CASSSLQGAVYEQYF,TGTGCCAGCAGTTCCCTCCAGGGGGCAGTTTACGAGCAGTACTTC
15,.,TRBV19,TRBJ1-2,.,CASTPVTGTNYGYTF,TGTGCCAGTACCCCAGTGACAGGTACTAACTATGGCTACACCTTC
16,TRBD1,TRBV4-1,TRBJ1-5,.,CASSHLQGGNVKPQHF,TGCGCCAGCAGCCACCTACAGGGGGGAAACGTAAAGCCCCAGCATTTT
17,.,TRBV2,TRBJ1-2,.,CASSEGSGQGYNYGYTF,TGTGCCAGCAGTGAAGGATCGGGGCAGGGGTACAACTATGGCTACACCTTC
16,TRBD1,TRBV27,TRBJ1-1,.,CASSSGTGGRNTEAFF,TGTGCCAGCAGTTCCGGGACAGGGGGCCGGAACACTGAAGCTTTCTTT
15,.,TRBV6-6,TRBJ2-5,.,CASTIGYGTIETQYF,TGTGCCAGCACCATTGGATATGGAACTATAGAGACCCAGTACTTC
15,.,TRBV28,TRBJ1-3,.,CASSPTGRSGNTIYF,TGTGCCAGCAGTCCGACAGGCCGCTCTGGAAACACCATATATTTT
12,.,TRBV4-1,TRBJ1-3,.,CASSHVGNTIYF,TGCGCCAGCAGCCACGTCGGAAACACCATATATTTT
15,.,TRBV3-1/TRBV3-2,TRBJ2-7,.,CASSQGAASSYEQYF,TGTGCCAGCAGCCAAGGGGCCGCGAGCTCCTACGAGCAGTACTTC
15,.,TRBV18,TRBJ2-7,.,CASSPVKAGSYEQYF,TGTGCCAGCTCACCGGTCAAGGCGGGGTCCTACGAGCAGTACTTC
14,TRBD2,TRBV6-4,TRBJ2-3,.,CASSRTSGADTQYF,TGTGCCAGCAGTCGTACTAGCGGGGCAGATACGCAGTATTTT
13,.,TRBV2,TRBJ2-5,.,CASSDMEGRQEYF,TGTGCCAGCAGTGATATGGAAGGGAGGCAAGAGTACTTC
15,TRBD1,TRBV5-1,TRBJ2-2,.,CASSSQTGGTGELFF,TGCGCCAGCAGCTCGCAAACAGGGGGCACCGGGGAGCTGTTTTTT
15,TRBD2,TRBV5-1,TRBJ2-5,.,CASSPGLAGLETQYF,TGCGCCAGCAGCCCCGGACTAGCGGGGTTAGAGACCCAGTACTTC
14,.,TRBV25-1,TRBJ2-1,.,CASSEFGEFMEQFF,TGTGCCAGCAGTGAATTCGGGGAATTCATGGAACAGTTCTTC
11,.,TRBV5-1,TRBJ2-1,.,CASSLLGEQFF,TGCGCCAGCAGCTTGCTCGGTGAGCAGTTCTTC
12,.,TRBV12-3/TRBV12-4,TRBJ2-5,.,CASSRLFGSQYF,TGTGCCAGCAGTCGATTGTTCGGGTCCCAGTACTTC
14,.,TRBV4-1,TRBJ2-5,once,CASSPRHAQETQYF,TGCGCCAGCAGCCCACGACACGCCCAAGAGACCCAGTACTTC
13,.,TRBV3-1/TRBV3-2,TRBJ2-7,.,CASSRSSRGEQYF,TGTGCCAGCTCCCGGTCAAGTCGTGGCGAGCAGTACTTC
15,.,TRBV5-4,TRBJ2-4,.,CASSSPGDAKNIQYF,TGTGCCAGCAGCTCCCCGGGGGACGCAAAAAACATTCAGTACTTC
14,.,TRBV5-1,TRBJ2-3,.,CASSLTLIGDTQYF,TGCGCCAGCAGCTTAACTTTGATTGGAGATACGCAGTATTTT
13,.,TRBV7-9,TRBJ2-5,.,CASTKTGQETQYF,TGTGCCAGCACAAAGACAGGTCAAGAGACCCAGTACTTC
13,.,TRBV6-5,TRBJ1-2,many,CASSTDKRYGYTF,TGTGCCAGCAGCACCGACAAAAGGTATGGCTACACCTTC
13,.,TRBV10-2,TRBJ1-5,.,CASKEQGNQPQHF,TGCGCCAGCAAAGAGCAGGGCAATCAGCCCCAGCATTTT
18,TRBD2,TRBV7-6,TRBJ2-2,.,CASSFLYPSGGATGELFF,TGTGCCAGCAGCTTCCTGTACCCTAGCGGGGGGGCGACCGGGGAGCTGTTTTTT
15,TRBD2,TRBV3-1/TRBV3-2,TRBJ2-1,.,CASSSRGLAGDEQFF,TGTGCCAGCAGCTCTAGGGGACTAGCGGGAGATGAGCAGTTCTTC
12,TRBD1,TRBV25-1,TRBJ1-2,once,CASSAQGYGYTF,TGTGCCAGCAGTGCACAGGGGTACGGCTACACCTTC
14,TRBD2,TRBV9,TRBJ2-3,.,CASASGGRVDTQYF,TGTGCCAGCGCTAGCGGGGGGCGGGTAGATACGCAGTATTTT
11,.,TRBV29-1,TRBJ2-1,.,CSVVVRGEQFF,TGCAGCGTTGTCGTCAGGGGAGAGCAGTTCTTC
16,TRBD2,TRBV27,TRBJ2-1,.,CASSLTSGRARNEQFF,TGTGCCAGCAGTTTAACCAGCGGGAGGGCCCGGAATGAGCAGTTCTTC
17,TRBD1,TRBV5-1,TRBJ2-1,.,CASSLGIRQGFTNEQFF,TGCGCCAGCAGCCTCGGCATTCGACAGGGGTTCACGAATGAGCAGTTCTTC
15,TRBD2,TRBV6-2/TRBV6-3,TRBJ2-1,.,CASSPTSGGKNEQFF,TGTGCCAGCAGTCCCACTAGCGGGGGGAAAAATGAGCAGTTCTTC
16,.,TRBV30,TRBJ1-6,medium-sized,CAWTIQGIHFGSPLHF,TGTGCCTGGACCATACAGGGTATACATTTCGGTTCACCCCTCCACTTT
18,TRBD2,TRBV5-4,TRBJ2-1,.,CASSLGGLAGTPFDEQFF,TGTGCCAGCAGCTTGGGCGGACTAGCGGGAACGCCTTTTGATGAGCAGTTCTTC
19,TRBD2,TRBV2,TRBJ2-3,few,CASSATSGGTSVSTDTQYF,TGTGCCAGCAGTGCGACTAGCGGGGGGACCTCAGTGAGCACAGATACGCAGTATTTT
16,.,TRBV4-1,TRBJ1-3,.,CASSQGADLSGNTIYF,TGCGCCAGCAGCCAAGGGGCAGATTTATCTGGAAACACCATATATTTT
15,TRBD1,TRBV7-9,TRBJ1-5,few,CASSTGQGADQPQHF,TGTGCCAGCAGCACCGGGCAGGGGGCAGATCAGCCCCAGCATTTT
20,.,TRBV21-1,TRBJ2-2,.,CASSKVSSGRETVSTGELFF,TGTGCCAGCAGCAAAGTAAGTTCAGGCAGGGAAACAGTTAGCACCGGGGAGCTGTTTTTT
17,.,TRBV7-2,TRBJ1-6,.,CATPPAGLSSYNSPLHF,TGTGCCACCCCTCCGGCGGGATTGAGCTCCTATAATTCACCCCTCCACTTT
14,.,TRBV5-1,TRBJ1-2,few,CASSPPTDSYGYTF,TGCGCCAGCAGCCCCCCGACTGACTCCTATGGCTACACCTTC
16,TRBD1,TRBV5-8,TRBJ1-5,.,CASSLGKGQLNQPQHF,TGTGCCAGCAGCTTGGGGAAGGGACAGCTCAATCAGCCCCAGCATTTT
15,.,TRBV2,TRBJ2-6,.,CAGETGNSGANVLTF,TGTGCCGGGGAAACAGGAAACTCTGGGGCCAACGTCCTGACTTTC
16,.,TRBV7-9,TRBJ1-2,.,CASSPRSAATNYGYTF,TGTGCCAGCAGCCCCAGGTCGGCCGCAACTAACTATGGCTACACCTTC
19,.,TRBV4-1,TRBJ1-1,.,CASSHPKGTGWSYNTEAFF,TGCGCCAGCAGCCACCCCAAGGGAACAGGTTGGAGCTATAACACTGAAGCTTTCTTT
13,TRBD2,TRBV28,TRBJ2-7,.,CANSGSSSYEQYF,TGTGCCAACAGCGGGAGTAGCTCCTACGAGCAGTACTTC
13,.,TRBV7-9,TRBJ1-1,.,CASSSVPGVEAFF,TGTGCCAGCAGCAGTGTCCCAGGGGTTGAAGCTTTCTTT
16,TRBD1,TRBV5-1,TRBJ2-7,few,CASSSGTGDTFNEQYF,TGCGCCAGCAGCTCCGGGACAGGGGACACCTTCAACGAGCAGTACTTC
12,TRBD2,TRBV12-3/TRBV12-4,TRBJ2-5,.,CASRREGETQYF,TGTGCCAGCAGACGGGAGGGAGAGACCCAGTACTTC
13,.,TRBV3-1/TRBV3-2,TRBJ2-7,few,CASSQPSSYEQYF,TGTGCCAGCAGCCAACCGAGCTCCTACGAGCAGTACTTC
11,.,TRBV12-3/TRBV12-4,TRBJ2-5,.,CASRVGGTQYF,TGTGCCAGCAGAGTCGGAGGGACCCAGTACTTC
14,.,TRBV2,TRBJ1-2,.,CASSVRIGGYGYTF,TGTGCCAGCAGTGTCAGGATAGGGGGCTATGGCTACACCTTC
17,.,TRBV28,TRBJ1-3,.,CASSLVEDALSGNTIYF,TGTGCCAGCAGTTTAGTTGAGGATGCCCTCTCTGGAAACACCATATATTTT